This T cell receptor beta chain was observed in a study of shared clonotypes between healthy human individuals. On the study more broadly: CD4 naive and memory got three plates each, CD8 naive two, CD8 memory one. Study conclusions and caveats: Rarefaction curves obtained for sorted subsets showed sequencing incomplete despite large depth. The study found about 5% of naive CD4 clonotypes shared across a handful of donors.

Deletions cut 1 base from V and 2 bases from J, with 9 bases between. Germline V gene sequence: CDR1 SEHNR, CDR2 FQNEAQ (reference sequence). The CDR3 is 14 residues long. It was CD45RO-negative cells, positively selected for CCR7, that made up naive CD8 cells, with terminally differentiated effector memory CD45RA+ cells excluded. Measured with immunoSEQ multiplex PCR; TCRdb has only the in-frame clones, and not every one. The data hold roughly 600,000 clones, with about 98% observed a single time. Remarks on this clone: The target antigen is unknown.

The specimen sequenced was naive CD8+ T cells sorted from blood. This chain links TRBV7-9 with TRBJ2-7; no definite D call. This receptor was taken from a man between 25 and 39 years old in good health. CDR3 in amino acids: CASSLVPKAYEQYF. CDR3 DNA sequence: TGTGCCAGCAGCTTAGTCCCGAAGGCCTACGAGCAGTACTTC.